The clone carrying this TCR beta chain was picked up a small number of times. Its antigen is not known. As to treatment: about 20 received Ad26.COV2.S at low or high dose, single or two shots; roughly five received placebo; per-sample allocation not given. The study sampled participants on day 63 after the first vaccine or placebo injection. An Ad26 vector expressing Wuhan-strain SARS-CoV-2 spike served as the vaccine. Some clones are missing from TCRdb's copy, which holds only in-frame ones; the method was immunoSEQ multiplex PCR. Of about 440,000 clones detected, 80% to 95% appear once; the ten largest clones hold around 4.5%. The entry originates in a study of Ad26.COV2.S vaccination and SARS-CoV-2 variants. Study overall: This donor came from the COV1001 trial of Ad26.COV2.S. Ad26.COV2.S given intramuscularly, once or twice 56 days apart. Study-wide findings and caveats: The TCR breadth and depth analyses may have produced an underestimate of total T cell responses.

V lost 8 bases and J lost 8, with 9 bases in between. CDR3 length: 11 amino acids. CDR1 is MGHRA and CDR2 is YSYEKL in the germline V gene. The receptor's source is a person aged 18-65 years who received the Ad26.COV2.S COVID-19 vaccine or a placebo. The chain links TRBV4-1 to TRBJ2-2; no clear D gene. The specimen was peripheral blood, collected in a trial of Ad26.COV2.S vaccine versus placebo. Here the CDR3 reads CASDHMGELFF. The CDR3 nucleotides read TGCGCCAGCGACCATATGGGGGAGCTGTTTTTT.